This section outlines one T cell receptor beta chain sequence together with its context. The source of the sample is a study of OX40 agonist ivuxolimab in advanced cancers. Study-level background: Patients' therapy was ivuxolimab, an antibody that acts as an agonist of OX40 (CD134). Dose-escalation subjects each had hepatocellular carcinoma, melanoma, renal cell or head and neck cancer. Of the participants, around 43% had some prior anti-PD-1, anti-PD-L1 or anti-CTLA-4 therapy, which was allowed. Three partial responders included one hepatocellular carcinoma patient and two cutaneous melanoma patients.

The protocol was immunoSEQ multiplex PCR, while the TCRdb copy is restricted to in-frame clones and leaves out a portion. The table records 84,000 or so clones, about 90% of them present only once. J was trimmed by 5 bases and V by 6 bases; bases with no gene match: 7. Germline CDR1 and CDR2: SGHRS and YFSETQ. The length of the CDR3 is 16 residues. The origin of this receptor is an adult with an advanced solid tumor such as melanoma, head and neck, liver or kidney cancer. This rearrangement joins TRBV5-1 to TRBJ2-5, with TRBD2 matching over 16 bases. The material sequenced was CD4+ or CD8+ T cells sorted from blood, taken in a trial of the OX40 agonist ivuxolimab. This CDR3 is CASNSPGLAGGETQYF. CDR3 coding DNA: TGCGCCAGCAATTCCCCGGGACTAGCGGGAGGGGAGACCCAGTACTTC. Complete variable domain (other parts from reference TRBV5-1 and TRBJ2-5): KAGVTQTPRYLIKTRGQQVTLSCSPISGHRSVSWYQQTPGQGLQFLFEYFSETQRNKGNFPGRFSGRQFSNSRSEMNVSTLELGDSALYLCASNSPGLAGGETQYFGPGTRLLVL.